This T cell receptor (beta chain) comes out of a study of preoperative IRX-2 immunotherapy in early breast cancer. Data came from immunoSEQ multiplex PCR; TCRdb stores just in-frame clones and leaves some out. Of 30,000 to 45,000 clones in the sample, 82% were seen once. The treatment is: preoperative locoregional IRX-2 cytokine immunotherapy. Patients received preoperative, locoregional IRX-2 cytokine immunotherapy in a phase Ib study. CDR1 and CDR2 from the germline V gene are SGHRS and YFSETQ. The V end lost 0 bases, the J end lost 0 bases, and 24 bases lay between the germline ends. This CDR3 comprises 20 residues.

The receptor comes from a human donor with breast cancer. The sample was lymph node tissue, taken after IRX-2 immunotherapy. The chain is built from TRBV5-1 and TRBJ1-1; no clear D. In DNA form, the CDR3 reads TGCGCCAGCAGCTTGGACATGTATACGGGGTTTAATCTTCTGAACACTGAAGCTTTCTTT. Amino acid sequence: CASSLDMYTGFNLLNTEAFF.